This is a list of T cell receptor beta chains from one sample in a study of CD8+CD57+ T cells in acquired aplastic anemia. A single record per CDR3 protein comes from TCRdb applying MiXCR to the reads. Of approximately 270,000 distinct CDR3 sequences in the sample, 55% to 65% are singletons; the top ten hold 7.5% to 9%. Sequencing used sorted CD4+, CD8+, or CD8+CD57+ T cells (not recorded which) from PBMCs. The origin of the receptors is a human donor with severe aplastic anemia or a healthy control (not recorded which). Both conserved end residues are part of each CDR3. The D gene is left open where the match is weak. Only part of the rows carry a size: once, few, many, or a class if the clone is expanded.

v_gene: TRBV7-2
j_gene: TRBJ2-3
d_gene: TRBD2
abundance: NA
CDR3nt: TGTGCCAGCAGCGGGAGGGAGGATACGCAGTATTTT
CDR3aa: CASSGREDTQYF

v_gene: TRBV9
j_gene: TRBJ2-7
d_gene: TRBD1
abundance: NA
CDR3nt: TGTGCTAGAGATCGCGACAGGGGTCACGAGCAGTACTTC
CDR3aa: CARDRDRGHEQYF

v_gene: TRBV19
j_gene: TRBJ1-2
d_gene: TRBD1
abundance: NA
CDR3nt: TGTGCCAGTACGGACAGGGGGCGACGGGGCTACACCTTC
CDR3aa: CASTDRGRRGYTF

v_gene: TRBV19
j_gene: TRBJ2-1
d_gene: TRBD2
abundance: NA
CDR3nt: TGTGCCAGTAGTATAGCAGCGGGAGACCAGCAGTTCTTC
CDR3aa: CASSIAAGDQQFF

v_gene: TRBV4-1
j_gene: TRBJ1-1
d_gene: NA
abundance: once
CDR3nt: TGCGCCAGCAGCCAAGATGCCAGGGTAGCTTTCTTT
CDR3aa: CASSQDARVAFF

v_gene: TRBV9
j_gene: TRBJ1-6
d_gene: TRBD1
abundance: NA
CDR3nt: TGTGCCAGCAGCGCCGGGACAGGGGATTCACCCCTCCACTTT
CDR3aa: CASSAGTGDSPLHF

v_gene: TRBV7-3
j_gene: TRBJ2-1
d_gene: NA
abundance: many
CDR3nt: TGTGCCAGCAGCTTAGGGTTGCCACCCTACAATGAGCAGTTCTTC
CDR3aa: CASSLGLPPYNEQFF

v_gene: TRBV5-1
j_gene: TRBJ1-1
d_gene: NA
abundance: few
CDR3nt: TGTGCCAGCAGCGGGGGTACTGAAGCTTTCTTT
CDR3aa: CASSGGTEAFF

v_gene: TRBV2
j_gene: TRBJ1-4
d_gene: NA
abundance: few
CDR3nt: TGTGCCAGCAGGGGCGGGGCAACTAATGAAAAACTGTTTTTT
CDR3aa: CASRGGATNEKLFF

v_gene: TRBV19
j_gene: TRBJ1-5
d_gene: NA
abundance: NA
CDR3nt: TGTGCCAGTAGGCGGGACAACTCTCAGCCCCAGCATTTT
CDR3aa: CASRRDNSQPQHF